The sequence of this T cell receptor (beta chain) was determined in a study of control samples from healthy donors and cancer patients. The table came from immunoSEQ multiplex PCR; TCRdb's copy has only in-frame clones and leaves some out. The sample has 97,000 or so clones, roughly nine tenths seen once. This receptor was identified in a woman between 18 and 30 years old in good health. The sequenced sample consisted of blood.

Here the CDR3 reads CASSIEYSPEQFF. CDR3 nucleotide sequence: TGTGCCAGTAGTATAGAATACAGTCCTGAGCAGTTCTTC. The chain recombines TRBV19 with TRBJ2-1, with D uncertain. Between the trimmed V and J ends, which lost 0 bases and 9 bases, there was a span of 9 bases. Germline CDR1 and CDR2: LNHDA and SQIVND (reference sequence). This CDR3 has 13 amino acids.